This T cell receptor (beta chain) was sequenced for a study of control samples from healthy donors and cancer patients. Sequenced by immunoSEQ multiplex PCR; TCRdb stores in-frame clones only, minus some. The profile covers about 38,000 clones, with more than 70% appearing a single time and around a fifth taken by the ten largest. This clone appeared a few times. Input material: PBMCs. The sequence was collected from an older woman with lung cancer.

CDR3 sequence: CATTSYPRGSQQGEKLFF. CDR3 coding DNA: TGTGCCACTACTTCATATCCCAGGGGATCCCAACAGGGTGAAAAACTGTTTTTT. This chain uses TRBV19 with TRBJ1-4; D possibly corresponds to TRBD1 (6 bases). Germline V gene sequence: CDR1 LNHDA, CDR2 SQIVND (reference sequence). This CDR3 has 18 amino acids. Trimming shortened V by 10 bases and J by 7 bases, and 31 bases separated the two germline ends.